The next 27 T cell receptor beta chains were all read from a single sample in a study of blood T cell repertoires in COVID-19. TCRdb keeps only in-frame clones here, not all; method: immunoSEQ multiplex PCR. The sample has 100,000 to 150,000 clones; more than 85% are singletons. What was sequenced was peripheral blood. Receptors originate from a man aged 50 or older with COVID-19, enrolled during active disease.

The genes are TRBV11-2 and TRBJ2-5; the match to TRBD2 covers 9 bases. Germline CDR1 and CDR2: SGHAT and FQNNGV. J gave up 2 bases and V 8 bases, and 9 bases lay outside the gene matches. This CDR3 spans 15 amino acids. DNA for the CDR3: TGTGCCAGCTCTAAGAGACTAGCGGATCAAGAGACCCAGTACTTC. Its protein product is CASSKRLADQETQYF.

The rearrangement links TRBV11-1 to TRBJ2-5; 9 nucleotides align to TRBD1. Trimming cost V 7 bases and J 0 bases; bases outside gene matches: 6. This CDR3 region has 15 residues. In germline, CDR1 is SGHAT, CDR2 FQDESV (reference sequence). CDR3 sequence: CASTRTGAYQETQYF. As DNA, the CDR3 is TGTGCCAGCACCCGGACAGGGGCGTACCAAGAGACCCAGTACTTC.

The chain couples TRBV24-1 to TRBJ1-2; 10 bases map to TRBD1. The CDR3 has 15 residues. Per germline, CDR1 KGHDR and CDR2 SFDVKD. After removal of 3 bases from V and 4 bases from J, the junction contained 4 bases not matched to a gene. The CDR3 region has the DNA TGTGCCACCAGTGATACGACAGGGGGCTTCTATGGCTACACCTTC. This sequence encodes CATSDTTGGFYGYTF.

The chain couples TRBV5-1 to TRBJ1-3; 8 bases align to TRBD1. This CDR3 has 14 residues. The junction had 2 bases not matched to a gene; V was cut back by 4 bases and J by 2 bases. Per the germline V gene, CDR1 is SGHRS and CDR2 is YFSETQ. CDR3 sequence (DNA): TGCGCCAGCAGCGGGGGACAGGCTGGAAACACCATATATTTT. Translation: CASSGGQAGNTIYF.

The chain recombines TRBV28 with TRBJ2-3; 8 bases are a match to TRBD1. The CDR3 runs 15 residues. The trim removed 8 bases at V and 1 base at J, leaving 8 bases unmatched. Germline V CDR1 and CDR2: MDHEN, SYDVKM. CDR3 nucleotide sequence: TGTGCCAGCGTCGGACAGGGTTGGGGCACAGATACGCAGTATTTT. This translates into CASVGQGWGTDTQYF. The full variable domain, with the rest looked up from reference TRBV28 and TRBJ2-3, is DVKVTQSSRYLVKRTGEKVFLECVQDMDHENMFWYRQDPGLGLRLIYFSYDVKMKEKGDIPEGYSVSREKKERFSLILESASTNQTSMYLCASVGQGWGTDTQYFGPGTRLTVL.

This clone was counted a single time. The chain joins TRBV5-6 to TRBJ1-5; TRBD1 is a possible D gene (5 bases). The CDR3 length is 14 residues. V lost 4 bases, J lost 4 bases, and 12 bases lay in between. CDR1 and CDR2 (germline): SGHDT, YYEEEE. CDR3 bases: TGTGCCAGCAGCCTTACAGGATTTAATCAGCCCCAGCATTTT. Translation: CASSLTGFNQPQHF.

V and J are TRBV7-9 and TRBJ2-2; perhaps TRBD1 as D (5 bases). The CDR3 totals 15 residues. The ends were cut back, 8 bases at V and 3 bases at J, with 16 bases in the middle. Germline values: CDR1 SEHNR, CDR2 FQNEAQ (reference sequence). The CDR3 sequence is CASSMAGPDTGELFF. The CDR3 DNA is TGTGCCAGCTCCATGGCAGGGCCGGACACCGGGGAGCTGTTTTTT.

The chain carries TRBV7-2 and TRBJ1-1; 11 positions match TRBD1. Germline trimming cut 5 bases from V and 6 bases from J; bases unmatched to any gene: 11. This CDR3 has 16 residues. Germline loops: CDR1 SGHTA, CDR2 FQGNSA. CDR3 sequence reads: CASSPRGQGATAEAFF. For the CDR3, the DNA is TGTGCCAGCAGCCCGAGAGGACAGGGGGCGACGGCTGAAGCTTTCTTT.

CDR3 protein: CASSPGTGGNTGELFF. In nucleotides, the CDR3 is TGTGCCAGCAGCCCAGGGACAGGGGGCAACACCGGGGAGCTGTTTTTT. The V and J genes are TRBV7-6 and TRBJ2-2; the match to TRBD1 covers 12 bases. The CDR3 runs 16 residues. CDR1 is SGHVS and CDR2 is FNYEAQ in the germline V gene. With 5 bases clipped from V and 2 bases from J, the junction kept 3 bases outside the gene matches. The entire variable domain, with the rest obtained from reference TRBV7-6 and TRBJ2-2, is as follows: GAGVSQSPRYKVTKRGQDVALRCDPISGHVSLYWYRQALGQGPEFLTYFNYEAQQDKSGLPNDRFSAERPEGSISTLTIQRTEQRDSAMYRCASSPGTGGNTGELFFGEGSRLTVL.

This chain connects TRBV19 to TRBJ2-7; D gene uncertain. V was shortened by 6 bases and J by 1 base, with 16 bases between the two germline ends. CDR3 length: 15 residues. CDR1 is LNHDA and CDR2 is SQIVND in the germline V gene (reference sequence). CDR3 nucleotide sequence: TGTGCCAGTAGCTCTACGCGAACCTCTTCCTACGAGCAGTACTTC. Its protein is CASSSTRTSSYEQYF.

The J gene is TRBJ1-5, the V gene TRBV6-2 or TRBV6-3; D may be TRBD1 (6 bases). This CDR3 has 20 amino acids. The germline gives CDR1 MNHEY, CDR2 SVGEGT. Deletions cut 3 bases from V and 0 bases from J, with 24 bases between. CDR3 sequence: CASSYAPGAGEIYSNQPQHF. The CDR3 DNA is TGTGCCAGCAGTTATGCCCCTGGGGCAGGGGAAATTTATAGCAATCAGCCCCAGCATTTT.

CDR3 coding DNA: TGTGCCAGCAGTTTACGGACAGGGAGCTCCTACGAGCAGTACTTC. Its protein is CASSLRTGSSYEQYF. The chain links TRBV27 to TRBJ2-7; 8 bases agree with TRBD1. Germline CDR1 reads MNHEY; CDR2 reads SMNVEV (reference sequence). V gave up 2 bases and J gave up 0 bases; unmatched junction bases: 3. This CDR3 has 15 residues.

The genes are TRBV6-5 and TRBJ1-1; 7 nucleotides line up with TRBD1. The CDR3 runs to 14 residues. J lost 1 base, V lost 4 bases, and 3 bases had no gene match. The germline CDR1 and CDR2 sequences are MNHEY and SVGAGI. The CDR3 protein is CASSSRQGNTEAFF. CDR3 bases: TGTGCCAGCAGTTCCCGACAGGGGAACACTGAAGCTTTCTTT.

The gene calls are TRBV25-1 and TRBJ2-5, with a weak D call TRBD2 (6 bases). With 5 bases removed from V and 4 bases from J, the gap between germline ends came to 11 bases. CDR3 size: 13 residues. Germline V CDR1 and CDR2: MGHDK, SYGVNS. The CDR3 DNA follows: TGTGCCAGCAGTCCCCCAGCGGGAGAGACCCAGTACTTC. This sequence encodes CASSPPAGETQYF.

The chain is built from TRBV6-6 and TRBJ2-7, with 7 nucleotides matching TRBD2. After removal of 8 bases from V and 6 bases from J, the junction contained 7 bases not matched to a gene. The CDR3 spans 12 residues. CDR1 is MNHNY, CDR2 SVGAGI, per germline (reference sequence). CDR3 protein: CASATGGFEQYF. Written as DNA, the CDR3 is TGTGCCAGCGCCACCGGGGGGTTCGAGCAGTACTTC.

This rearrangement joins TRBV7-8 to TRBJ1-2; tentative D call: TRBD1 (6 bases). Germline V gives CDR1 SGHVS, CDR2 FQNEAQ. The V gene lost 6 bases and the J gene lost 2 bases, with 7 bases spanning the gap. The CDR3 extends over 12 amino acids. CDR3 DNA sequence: TGTGCCAGCAGTCAGGGGAACTATGGCTACACCTTC. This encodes CASSQGNYGYTF.

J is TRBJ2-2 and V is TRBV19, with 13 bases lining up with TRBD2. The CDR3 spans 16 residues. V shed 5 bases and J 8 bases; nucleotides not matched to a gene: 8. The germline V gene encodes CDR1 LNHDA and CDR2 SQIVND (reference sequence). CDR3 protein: CASSPRLAGGIGELFF. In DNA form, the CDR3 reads TGTGCCAGTAGTCCGCGACTAGCGGGAGGAATAGGGGAGCTGTTTTTT.

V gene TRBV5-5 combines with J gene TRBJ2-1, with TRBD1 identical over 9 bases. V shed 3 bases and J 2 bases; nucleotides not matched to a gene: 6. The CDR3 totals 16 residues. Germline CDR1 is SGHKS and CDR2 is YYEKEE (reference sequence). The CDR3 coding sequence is TGTGCCAGCAGCTCCCGTACAGGGGGCACCTACAATGAGCAGTTCTTC. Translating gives CASSSRTGGTYNEQFF.

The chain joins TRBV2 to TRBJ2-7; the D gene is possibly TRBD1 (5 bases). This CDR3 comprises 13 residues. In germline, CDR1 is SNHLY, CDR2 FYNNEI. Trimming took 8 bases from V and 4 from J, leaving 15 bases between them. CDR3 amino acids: CASARQWDYEQYV. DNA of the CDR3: TGTGCCAGCGCTAGACAGTGGGATTACGAGCAGTACGTC.

CDR3 loop: CACDRGAETQYF. CDR3 bases: TGTGCCTGTGACAGGGGGGCAGAGACCCAGTACTTC. The chain links TRBV30 to TRBJ2-5, with 9 bases matching TRBD1. Germline CDR1 and CDR2: GTSNPN and SVGIG (reference sequence). The CDR3 is 12 amino acids. The J segment lost 4 bases and the V segment lost 6 bases, leaving 3 bases of the junction unmatched.

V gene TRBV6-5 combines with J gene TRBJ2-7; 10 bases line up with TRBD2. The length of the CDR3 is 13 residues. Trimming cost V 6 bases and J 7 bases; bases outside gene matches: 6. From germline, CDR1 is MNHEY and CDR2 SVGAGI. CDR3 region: CASRDVGLAEQYF. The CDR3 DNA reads TGTGCCAGCAGGGACGTGGGACTAGCGGAGCAGTACTTC.

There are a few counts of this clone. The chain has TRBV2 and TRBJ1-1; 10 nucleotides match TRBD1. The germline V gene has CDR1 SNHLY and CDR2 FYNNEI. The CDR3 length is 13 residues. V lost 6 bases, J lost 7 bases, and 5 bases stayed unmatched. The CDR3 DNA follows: TGTGCCAGCAGGGGGACAGGGGCTTTTGAAGCTTTCTTT. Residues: CASRGTGAFEAFF.

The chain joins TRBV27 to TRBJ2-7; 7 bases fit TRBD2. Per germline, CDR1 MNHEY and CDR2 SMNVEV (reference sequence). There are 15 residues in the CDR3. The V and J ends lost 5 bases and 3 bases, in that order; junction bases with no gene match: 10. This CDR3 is CASSPFRGGSYEQYV. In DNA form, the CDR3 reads TGTGCCAGCAGTCCCTTTAGGGGCGGGAGCTACGAGCAGTACGTC.

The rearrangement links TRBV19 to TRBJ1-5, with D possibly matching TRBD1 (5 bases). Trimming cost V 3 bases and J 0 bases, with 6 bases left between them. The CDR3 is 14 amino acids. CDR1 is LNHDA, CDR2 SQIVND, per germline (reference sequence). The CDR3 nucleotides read TGTGCCAGTAGTATTCAGGGTAGCAATCAGCCCCAGCATTTT. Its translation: CASSIQGSNQPQHF. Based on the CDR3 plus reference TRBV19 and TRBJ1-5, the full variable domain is DGGITQSPKYLFRKEGQNVTLSCEQNLNHDAMYWYRQDPGQGLRLIYYSQIVNDFQKGDIAEGYSVSREKKESFPLTVTSAQKNPTAFYLCASSIQGSNQPQHFGDGTRLSIL.

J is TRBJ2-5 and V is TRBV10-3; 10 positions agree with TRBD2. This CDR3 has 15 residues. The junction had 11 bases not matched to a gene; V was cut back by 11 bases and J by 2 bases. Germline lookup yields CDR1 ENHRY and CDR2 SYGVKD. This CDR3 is CASTGNSGRQETQYF. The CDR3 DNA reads TGTGCCTCAACAGGGAATAGCGGGAGGCAAGAGACCCAGTACTTC.

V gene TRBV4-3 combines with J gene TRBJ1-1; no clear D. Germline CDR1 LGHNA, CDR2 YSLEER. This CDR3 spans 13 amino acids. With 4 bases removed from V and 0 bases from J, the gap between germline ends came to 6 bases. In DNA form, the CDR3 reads TGCGCCAGCAGCCCTGCGCTGAACACTGAAGCTTTCTTT. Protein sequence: CASSPALNTEAFF.

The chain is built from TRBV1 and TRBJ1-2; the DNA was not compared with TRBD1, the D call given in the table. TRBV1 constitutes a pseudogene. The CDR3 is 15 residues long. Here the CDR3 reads CTSSQDLTGNYGYTF. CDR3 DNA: TGCACCAGCAGCCAAGATCTCACAGGGAACTATGGCTACACCTTC.